Below, 4 T cell receptor beta chains from the same sample are listed, as sequenced in a study of blood T cell repertoires in COVID-19. Sequencing was performed with immunoSEQ multiplex PCR; in TCRdb, only in-frame clones are kept and a portion is missing. In the table there are around 250,000 clones, 80% to 85% of which are singletons. Sequenced: PBMCs or T cells enriched from blood (not recorded which). These receptors were taken from a man aged 40-49 years who had been exposed to COVID-19.

The rearrangement joins TRBV15 to TRBJ1-5, with D uncertain. This CDR3 contains 15 residues. Per the germline V gene, CDR1 is LNHNV and CDR2 is YYDKDF (reference sequence). V was cut by 5 bases and J by 4 bases, with 15 bases left in between. The CDR3 sequence: CATSLSADKNQPQHF. CDR3 DNA: TGTGCCACCAGCCTTTCTGCAGACAAGAATCAGCCCCAGCATTTT.

This rearrangement joins TRBV18 to TRBJ2-1; TRBD2 matches at 7 bases. The V segment lost 3 bases and the J segment 9 bases; nucleotides outside the gene matches: 5. Germline CDR1 reads KGHSH; CDR2 reads LQKENI. The CDR3 extends over 13 amino acids. The CDR3 reads CASSPTSEGEQFF. The CDR3 nucleotides are TGTGCCAGCTCACCCACTAGCGAGGGTGAGCAGTTCTTC.

The chain joins TRBV6-5 to TRBJ2-7, with a possible D match to TRBD1 (7 bases). Germline V gene sequence: CDR1 MNHEY, CDR2 SVGAGI. V lost 10 bases and J 9 bases, leaving 28 bases between the germline ends. The CDR3 contains 15 residues. CDR3 nucleotide sequence: TGTGCCACCCGGAGGGGGCAGATTATTTCATCTGGGCAGTACTTC. As protein: CATRRGQIISSGQYF.

The chain couples TRBV11-2 to TRBJ2-1, with 11 bases matching TRBD1. J gave up 9 bases and V 5 bases, and 6 bases lay outside the gene matches. CDR1 and CDR2 from the germline V gene are SGHAT and FQNNGV. CDR3 length equals 14 residues. CDR3 sequence: CASSVGQGVVEQFF. The CDR3 region has the DNA TGTGCCAGCAGCGTGGGACAGGGGGTTGTTGAGCAGTTCTTC.